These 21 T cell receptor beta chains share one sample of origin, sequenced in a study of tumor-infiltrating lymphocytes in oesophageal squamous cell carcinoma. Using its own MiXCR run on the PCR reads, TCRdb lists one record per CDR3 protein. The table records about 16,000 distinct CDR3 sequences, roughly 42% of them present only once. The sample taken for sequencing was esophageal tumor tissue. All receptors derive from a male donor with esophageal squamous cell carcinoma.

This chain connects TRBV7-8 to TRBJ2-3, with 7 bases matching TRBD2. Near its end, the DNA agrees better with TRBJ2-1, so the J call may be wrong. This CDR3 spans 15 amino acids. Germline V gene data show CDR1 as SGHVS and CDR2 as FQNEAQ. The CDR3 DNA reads TGTGCCAGCAGCCCTGGGGCGGGAGACTACAATGAGCAGTTCTTC. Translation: CASSPGAGDYNEQFF.

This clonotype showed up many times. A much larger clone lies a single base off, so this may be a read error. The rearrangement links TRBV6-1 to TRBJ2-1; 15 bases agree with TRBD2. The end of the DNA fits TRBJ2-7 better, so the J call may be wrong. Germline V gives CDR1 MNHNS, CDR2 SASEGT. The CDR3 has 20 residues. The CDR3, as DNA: TGTGCCAGCAGTGAACGTCCGGGACTAGCGGGAGGCCGGGCCTACAATGAGCAGTACTTC. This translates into CASSERPGLAGGRAYNEQYF.

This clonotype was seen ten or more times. CDR3 loop: CASAPLGEKLFF. CDR3 coding DNA: TGTGCCAGCGCACCCCTGGGGGAAAAACTGTTTTTT. The J gene is TRBJ1-4, the V gene TRBV5-5; D remains ambiguous. The germline V gene has CDR1 SGHKS and CDR2 YYEKEE (reference sequence). CDR3 length: 12 residues. V was cut by 7 bases and J by 8 bases, with 12 bases left in between.

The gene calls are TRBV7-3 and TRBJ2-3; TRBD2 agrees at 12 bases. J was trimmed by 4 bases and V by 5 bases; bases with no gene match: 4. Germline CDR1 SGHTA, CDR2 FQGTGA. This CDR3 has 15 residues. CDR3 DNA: TGTGCCAGCAGCCAAACTAGCGGGAGGTCAGATACGCAGTATTTT. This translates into CASSQTSGRSDTQYF.

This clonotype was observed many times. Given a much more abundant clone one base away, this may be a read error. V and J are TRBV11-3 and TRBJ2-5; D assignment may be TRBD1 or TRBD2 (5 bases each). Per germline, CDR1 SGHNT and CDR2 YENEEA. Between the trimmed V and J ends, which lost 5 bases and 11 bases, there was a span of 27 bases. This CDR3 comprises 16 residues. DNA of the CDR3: TGTGCCAGCAGCCCCCGTGTGGGGACCGCTTACAATGAGCAGTACTTC. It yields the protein CASSPRVGTAYNEQYF. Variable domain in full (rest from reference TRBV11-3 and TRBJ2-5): EAGVVQSPRYKIIEKKQPVAFWCNPISGHNTLYWYLQNLGQGPELLIRYENEEAVDDSQLPKDRFSAERLKGVDSTLKIQPAELGDSAVYLCASSPRVGTAYNEQYFGPGTRLLVL.

CDR3 bases: TGTGCCAGCAGCGAAAAGGGGCGGACGGGAGAGACCCAGTACTTC. Translating gives CASSEKGRTGETQYF. The chain is built from TRBV7-4 and TRBJ2-5; D perhaps matches TRBD1 (5 bases). The CDR3 totals 15 residues. Trimming left V 5 bases short and J 4 bases short, with 17 bases between. In germline, CDR1 is SGHVT, CDR2 SQSDAQ.

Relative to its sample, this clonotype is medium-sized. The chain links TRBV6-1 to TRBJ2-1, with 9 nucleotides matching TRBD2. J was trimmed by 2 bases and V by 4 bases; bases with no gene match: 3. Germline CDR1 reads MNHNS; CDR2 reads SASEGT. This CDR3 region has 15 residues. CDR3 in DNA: TGTGCCAGCAGTGCCGCTAGCGGGGCCTACAATGAGCAGTTCTTC. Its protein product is CASSAASGAYNEQFF.

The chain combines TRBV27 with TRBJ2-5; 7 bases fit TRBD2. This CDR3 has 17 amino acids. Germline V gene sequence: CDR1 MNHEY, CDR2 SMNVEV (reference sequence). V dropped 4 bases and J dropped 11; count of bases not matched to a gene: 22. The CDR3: CASSSLSGKGPYNEQYF. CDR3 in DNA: TGTGCCAGCAGTTCACTAAGCGGGAAGGGCCCCTACAATGAGCAGTACTTC.

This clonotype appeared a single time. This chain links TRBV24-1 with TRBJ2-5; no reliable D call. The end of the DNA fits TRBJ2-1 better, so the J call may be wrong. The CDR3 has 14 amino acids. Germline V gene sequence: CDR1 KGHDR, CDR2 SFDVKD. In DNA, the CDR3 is TGTGCCACCAGTCCGAGGAACAACTACAATGAGCAGTTCTTC. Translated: CATSPRNNYNEQFF.

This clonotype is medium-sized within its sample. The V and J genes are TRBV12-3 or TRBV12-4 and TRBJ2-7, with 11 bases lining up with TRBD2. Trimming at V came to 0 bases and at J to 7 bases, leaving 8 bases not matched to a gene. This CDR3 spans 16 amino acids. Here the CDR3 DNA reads TGTGCCAGCAGTTTAGCCGGACTAGCGGGCGGTCGGGAGCAGTACTTC. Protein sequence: CASSLAGLAGGREQYF.

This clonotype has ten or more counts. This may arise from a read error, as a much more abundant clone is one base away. CDR3 in DNA: TGTGCTAGCAGCTTAGGAGTAGCGGGAGGCCCGGGTGAGCAGTACTTC. This translates into CASSLGVAGGPGEQYF. The chain links TRBV7-7 to TRBJ2-5; 10 nucleotides align to TRBD2. Per the germline V gene, CDR1 is SSHAT and CDR2 is FNYEAQ (reference sequence). The CDR3 extends over 16 amino acids.

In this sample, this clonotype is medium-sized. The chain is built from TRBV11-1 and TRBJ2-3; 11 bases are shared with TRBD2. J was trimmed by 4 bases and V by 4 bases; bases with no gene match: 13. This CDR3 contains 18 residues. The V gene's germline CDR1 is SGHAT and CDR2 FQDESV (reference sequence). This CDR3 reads CASSSQALLAGVADTQYF. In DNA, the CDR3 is TGTGCCAGCAGCTCCCAGGCCTTACTAGCGGGAGTAGCAGATACGCAGTATTTT.

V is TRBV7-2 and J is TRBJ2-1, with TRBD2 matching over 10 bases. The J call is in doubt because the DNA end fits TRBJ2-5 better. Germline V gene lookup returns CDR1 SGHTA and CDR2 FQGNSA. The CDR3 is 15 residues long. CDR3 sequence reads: CASSRLAGTQETQYF. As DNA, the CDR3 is TGTGCCAGCAGCCGACTAGCGGGTACCCAAGAGACCCAGTACTTC.

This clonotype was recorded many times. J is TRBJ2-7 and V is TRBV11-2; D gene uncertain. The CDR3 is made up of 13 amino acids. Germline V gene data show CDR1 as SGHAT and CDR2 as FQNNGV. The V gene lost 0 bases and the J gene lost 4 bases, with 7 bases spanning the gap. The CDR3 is CASSLDRIYEQYF. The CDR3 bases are TGTGCCAGCAGCTTAGATAGGATATACGAGCAGTACTTC.

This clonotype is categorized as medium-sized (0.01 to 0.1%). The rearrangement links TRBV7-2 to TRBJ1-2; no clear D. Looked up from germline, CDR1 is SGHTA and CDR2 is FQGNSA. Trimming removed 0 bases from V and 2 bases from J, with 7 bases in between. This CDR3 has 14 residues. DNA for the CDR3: TGTGCCAGCAGCTTAGCGGCAGGAAACTATGGCTACACCTTC. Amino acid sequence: CASSLAAGNYGYTF.

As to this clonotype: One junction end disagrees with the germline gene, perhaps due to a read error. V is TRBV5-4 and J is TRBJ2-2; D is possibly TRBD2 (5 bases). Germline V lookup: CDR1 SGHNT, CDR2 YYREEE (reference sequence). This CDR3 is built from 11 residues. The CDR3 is CASGYHGELCF. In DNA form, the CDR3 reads TGTGCCAGCGGCTACCACGGGGAGCTGTGTTTT.

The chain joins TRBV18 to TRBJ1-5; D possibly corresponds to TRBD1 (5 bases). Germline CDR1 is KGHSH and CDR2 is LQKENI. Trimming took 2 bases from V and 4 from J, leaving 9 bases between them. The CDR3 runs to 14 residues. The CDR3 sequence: CASSPYGGNQPQHF. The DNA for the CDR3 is TGTGCCAGCTCACCATATGGGGGAAATCAGCCCCAGCATTTT. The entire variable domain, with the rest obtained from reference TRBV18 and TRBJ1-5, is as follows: NAGVMQNPRHLVRRRGQEARLRCSPMKGHSHVYWYRQLPEEGLKFMVYLQKENIIDESGMPKERFSAEFPKEGPSILRIQQVVRGDSAAYFCASSPYGGNQPQHFGDGTRLSIL.

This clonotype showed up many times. This CDR3 is CASSFGQGQETQYF. The CDR3 DNA is TGTGCCAGCAGCTTTGGGCAGGGGCAAGAGACCCAGTACTTC. This sequence joins TRBV5-6 and TRBJ2-5, with a weak D call TRBD1 (6 bases). The germline gives CDR1 SGHDT, CDR2 YYEEEE. CDR3 size: 14 residues. V lost 2 bases and J 2 bases, leaving 10 bases between the germline ends.

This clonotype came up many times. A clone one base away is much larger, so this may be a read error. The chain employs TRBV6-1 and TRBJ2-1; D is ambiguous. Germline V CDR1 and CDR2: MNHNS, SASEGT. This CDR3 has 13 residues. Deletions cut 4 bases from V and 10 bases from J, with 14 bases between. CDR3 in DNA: TGTGCCAGCAGTGCTTTCGGGTCCTACGAGCAGTTCTTC. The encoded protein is CASSAFGSYEQFF.

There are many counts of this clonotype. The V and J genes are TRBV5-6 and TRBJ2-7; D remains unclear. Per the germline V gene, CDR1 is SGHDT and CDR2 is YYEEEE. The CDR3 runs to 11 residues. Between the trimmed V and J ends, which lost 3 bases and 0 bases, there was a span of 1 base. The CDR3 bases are TGTGCCAGCAGCTACTCCTACGAGCAGTACTTC. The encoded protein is CASSYSYEQYF.

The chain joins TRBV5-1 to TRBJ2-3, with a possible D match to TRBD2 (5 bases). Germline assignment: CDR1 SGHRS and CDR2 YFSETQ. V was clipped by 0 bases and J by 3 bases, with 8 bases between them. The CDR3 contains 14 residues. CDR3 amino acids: CASSLDGNTDTQYF. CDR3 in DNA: TGCGCCAGCAGCTTGGACGGGAATACAGATACGCAGTATTTT.